Presented here are 9 T cell receptor beta chains from one specimen sequenced in a study of CD4 T cells in relation to SARS-CoV-2 and coronaviruses (dated by TCRdb to the early 2020s). CD4+ T cells from unexposed donors were collected before the COVID-19 pandemic (2011-2018). Following 10 days of culture, the EasySep CD4+ T cell isolation kit was used to isolate CD4+ T cells. The library was built by means of the immunoSEQ multiplex PCR assay. TCRdb retrieved this table from immuneACCESS and kept in-frame rearrangements only. Not all clones are present; in checked studies, unresolved V genes account for under half, and no reason is known for the remainder. The sample records 16,000 or so clones, 60% to 80% of which are singletons. The ten largest clones represent around 9.6% of the sample. No cognate antigen is known for these TCRs. Sequencing was performed on CD4+ T cells from PBMCs, cultured in vitro. These receptors all stem from a human donor in good health.

J is TRBJ1-1 and V is TRBV12-3 or TRBV12-4; D is undetermined. The CDR3 totals 13 residues. The V end was cut by 3 bases, the J end by 0 bases, with 5 bases between. The CDR3 protein is CASSFQMNTEAFF. The CDR3 coding sequence is TGTGCCAGCAGTTTTCAGATGAACACTGAAGCTTTCTTT.

The chain is built from TRBV5-1 and TRBJ2-3, with a possible D match to TRBD1 (5 bases). The CDR3 has 15 amino acids. V lost 4 bases, J lost 2 bases, and 14 bases lay in between. Germline-derived CDR1 and CDR2 are SGHRS and YFSETQ. In DNA, the CDR3 is TGCGCCAGCAGCCAGAAGTCAGGGTACACAGATACGCAGTATTTT. Its protein product is CASSQKSGYTDTQYF. Drawing the rest from reference TRBV5-1 and TRBJ2-3, the complete variable domain is KAGVTQTPRYLIKTRGQQVTLSCSPISGHRSVSWYQQTPGQGLQFLFEYFSETQRNKGNFPGRFSGRQFSNSRSEMNVSTLELGDSALYLCASSQKSGYTDTQYFGPGTRLTVL.

This chain joins TRBV10-3 and TRBJ1-5; a possible D gene is TRBD1 (5 bases). The V and J ends lost 3 bases and 7 bases respectively, with 10 bases between them. Germline V lookup: CDR1 ENHRY, CDR2 SYGVKD. The CDR3 spans 13 residues. CDR3 coding DNA: TGTGCCATCAGTGACGGTCCAGGGCAGCCCCAGCATTTT. Amino acid sequence: CAISDGPGQPQHF.

The rearrangement links TRBV5-1 to TRBJ1-2; D is uncertain. The CDR3 consists of 16 residues. The V end was cut by 0 bases, the J end by 7 bases, with 19 bases between. Germline CDR1 and CDR2: SGHRS and YFSETQ. The CDR3 region is CASSLAGGRPSGGYTF. For the CDR3, the DNA is TGCGCCAGCAGCTTGGCAGGTGGGCGCCCAAGTGGTGGCTACACCTTC. The whole variable domain, remainder taken from reference TRBV5-1 and TRBJ1-2, is KAGVTQTPRYLIKTRGQQVTLSCSPISGHRSVSWYQQTPGQGLQFLFEYFSETQRNKGNFPGRFSGRQFSNSRSEMNVSTLELGDSALYLCASSLAGGRPSGGYTFGSGTRLTVV.

The rearrangement uses TRBV3-1 (or the pseudogene TRBV3-2) and TRBJ1-2; D may be TRBD1 (6 bases). From germline, CDR1 is LGHDT and CDR2 YNNKEL (reference sequence). This CDR3 is built from 16 residues. The V gene lost 3 bases and the J gene lost 4 bases, with 18 bases spanning the gap. The CDR3 DNA reads as TGTGCCAGCAGCCAGCCCACCAGGGGAACGCCCTATGGCTACACCTTC. Its translation is CASSQPTRGTPYGYTF.

This clone was counted between two and nine times. This chain connects TRBV20-1 to TRBJ2-5, with no clear D. CDR1 DFQATT and CDR2 SNEGSKA come from the germline V gene (reference sequence). The CDR3 contains 11 residues. Trimming stripped 7 bases from V and 2 bases from J, with 8 bases between. CDR3 in amino acids: CSVGQQETQYF. CDR3 sequence (DNA): TGCAGTGTCGGGCAGCAAGAGACCCAGTACTTC.

This chain joins TRBV3-1 (or the pseudogene TRBV3-2) and TRBJ2-7; TRBD2 matches 7 bases. The CDR3 loop spans 16 amino acids. Germline CDR1 reads LGHDT; CDR2 reads YNNKEL (reference sequence). V was pared by 0 bases and J by 2 bases, with 7 bases of the junction left unmatched. The CDR3, as DNA: TGTGCCAGCAGCCAAGAGCGCCTAGCGGAGCCCTACGAGCAGTACTTC. Translated: CASSQERLAEPYEQYF.

The J gene is TRBJ2-3, the V gene TRBV28; weak D call: TRBD1 (6 bases). From germline, CDR1 is MDHEN and CDR2 SYDVKM. V was shortened by 6 bases and J by 0 bases, with 13 bases between the two germline ends. The length of the CDR3 is 15 residues. The CDR3 reads CASSLDRYSTDTQYF. In DNA, the CDR3 is TGTGCCAGCAGCCTGGACAGATATAGCACAGATACGCAGTATTTT.

The rearrangement links TRBV27 to TRBJ2-7, with 8 nucleotides matching TRBD1. With V trimmed by 6 bases and J by 5 bases, 6 bases remained unmatched. The germline CDR1 and CDR2 sequences are MNHEY and SMNVEV (reference sequence). CDR3 length equals 13 residues. The CDR3 loop is CASSYSGGNEQYF. CDR3 coding DNA: TGTGCCAGCAGCTACTCAGGGGGCAACGAGCAGTACTTC.